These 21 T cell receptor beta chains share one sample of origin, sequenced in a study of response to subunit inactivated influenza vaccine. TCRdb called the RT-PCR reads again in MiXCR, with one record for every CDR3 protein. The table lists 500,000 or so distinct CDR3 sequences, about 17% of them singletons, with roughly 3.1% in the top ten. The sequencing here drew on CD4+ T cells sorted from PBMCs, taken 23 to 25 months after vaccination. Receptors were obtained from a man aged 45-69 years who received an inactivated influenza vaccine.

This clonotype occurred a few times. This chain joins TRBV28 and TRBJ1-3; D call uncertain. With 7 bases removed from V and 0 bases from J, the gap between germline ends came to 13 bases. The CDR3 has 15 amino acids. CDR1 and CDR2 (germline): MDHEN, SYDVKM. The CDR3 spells CASTPGSSSGNTIYF. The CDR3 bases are TGTGCCAGCACCCCTGGGAGCAGCTCTGGAAACACCATATATTTT.

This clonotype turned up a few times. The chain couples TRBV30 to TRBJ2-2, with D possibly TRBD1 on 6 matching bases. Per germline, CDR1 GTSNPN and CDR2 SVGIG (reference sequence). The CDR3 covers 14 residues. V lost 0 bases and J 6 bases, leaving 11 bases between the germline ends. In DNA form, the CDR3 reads TGTGCCTGGAGTGTCAACAGGGTGGCCGGGGAGCTGTTTTTT. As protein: CAWSVNRVAGELFF.

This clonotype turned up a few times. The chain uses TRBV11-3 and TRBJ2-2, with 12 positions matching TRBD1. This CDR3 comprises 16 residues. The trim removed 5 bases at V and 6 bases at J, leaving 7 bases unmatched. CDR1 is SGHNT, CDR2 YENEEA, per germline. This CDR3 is CASSPRGTGGSGELFF. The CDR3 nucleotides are TGTGCCAGCAGCCCCCGCGGGACAGGGGGCTCCGGGGAGCTGTTTTTT.

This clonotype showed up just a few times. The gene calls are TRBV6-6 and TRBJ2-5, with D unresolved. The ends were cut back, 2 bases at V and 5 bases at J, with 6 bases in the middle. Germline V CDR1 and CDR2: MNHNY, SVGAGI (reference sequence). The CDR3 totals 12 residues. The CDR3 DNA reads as TGTGCCAGCAGTTACGATTGGGAGACCCAGTACTTC. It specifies CASSYDWETQYF.

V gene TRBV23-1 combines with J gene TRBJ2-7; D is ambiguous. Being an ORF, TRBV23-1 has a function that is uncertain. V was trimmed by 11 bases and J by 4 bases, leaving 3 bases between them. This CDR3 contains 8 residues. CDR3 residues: CAGYEQYF. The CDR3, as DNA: TGCGCCGGTTACGAGCAGTACTTC.

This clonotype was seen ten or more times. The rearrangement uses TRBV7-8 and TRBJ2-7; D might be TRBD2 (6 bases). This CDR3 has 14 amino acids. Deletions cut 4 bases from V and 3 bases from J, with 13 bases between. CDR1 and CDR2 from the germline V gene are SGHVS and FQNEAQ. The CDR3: CASSSPGLSYEQYF. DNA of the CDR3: TGTGCCAGCAGCTCACCGGGACTGAGCTACGAGCAGTACTTC.

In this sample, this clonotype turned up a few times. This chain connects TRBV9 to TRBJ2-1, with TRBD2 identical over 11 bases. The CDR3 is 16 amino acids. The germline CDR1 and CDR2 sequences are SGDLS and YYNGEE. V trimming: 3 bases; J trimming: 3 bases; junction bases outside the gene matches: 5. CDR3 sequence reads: CASSAKTSGVYNEQFF. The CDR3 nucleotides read TGTGCCAGCAGCGCTAAGACTAGCGGGGTCTACAATGAGCAGTTCTTC. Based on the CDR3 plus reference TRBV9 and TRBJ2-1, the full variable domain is DSGVTQTPKHLITATGQRVTLRCSPRSGDLSVYWYQQSLDQGLQFLIQYYNGEERAKGNILERFSAQQFPDLHSELNLSSLELGDSALYFCASSAKTSGVYNEQFFGPGTRLTVL.

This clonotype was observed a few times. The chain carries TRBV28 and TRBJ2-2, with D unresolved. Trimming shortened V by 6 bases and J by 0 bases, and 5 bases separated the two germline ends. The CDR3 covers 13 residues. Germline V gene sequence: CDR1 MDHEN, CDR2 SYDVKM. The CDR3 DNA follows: TGTGCCAGCAGACCCACGAACACCGGGGAGCTGTTTTTT. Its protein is CASRPTNTGELFF. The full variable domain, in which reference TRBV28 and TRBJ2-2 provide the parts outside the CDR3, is DVKVTQSSRYLVKRTGEKVFLECVQDMDHENMFWYRQDPGLGLRLIYFSYDVKMKEKGDIPEGYSVSREKKERFSLILESASTNQTSMYLCASRPTNTGELFFGEGSRLTVL.

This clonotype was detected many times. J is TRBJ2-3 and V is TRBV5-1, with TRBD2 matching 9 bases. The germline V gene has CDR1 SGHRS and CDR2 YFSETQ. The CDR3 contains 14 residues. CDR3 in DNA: TGCGCTACCGCGGCGGGGGGGAGCACAGATACGCAGTATTTT. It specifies CATAAGGSTDTQYF.

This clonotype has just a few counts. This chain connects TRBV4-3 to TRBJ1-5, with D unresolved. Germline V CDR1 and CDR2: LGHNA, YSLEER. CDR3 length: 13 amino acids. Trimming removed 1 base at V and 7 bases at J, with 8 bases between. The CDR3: CASSQGVLQPQHF. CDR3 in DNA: TGCGCCAGCAGCCAAGGGGTTTTGCAGCCCCAGCATTTT.

The DNA for the CDR3 is TGTGCCAGCAGCCAAAGCTGGGGTGGAGCGGATACGCAGTATTTT. Its protein product is CASSQSWGGADTQYF. The chain uses TRBV11-1 and TRBJ2-3, with D uncertain. Per germline, CDR1 SGHAT and CDR2 FQDESV (reference sequence). Trimming stripped 5 bases from V and 6 bases from J, with 18 bases between. The CDR3 totals 15 residues. Filled out from reference TRBV11-1 and TRBJ2-3, the complete variable domain reads EAEVAQSPRYKITEKSQAVAFWCDPISGHATLYWYRQILGQGPELLVQFQDESVVDDSQLPKDRFSAERLKGVDSTLKIQPAELGDSAMYLCASSQSWGGADTQYFGPGTRLTVL.

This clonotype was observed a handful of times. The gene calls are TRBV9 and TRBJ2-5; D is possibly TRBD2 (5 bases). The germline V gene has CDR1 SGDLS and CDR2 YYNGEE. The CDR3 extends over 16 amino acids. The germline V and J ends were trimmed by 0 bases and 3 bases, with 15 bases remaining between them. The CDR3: CASSVGAGAVKETQYF. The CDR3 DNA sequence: TGTGCCAGCAGCGTAGGGGCAGGAGCGGTAAAAGAGACCCAGTACTTC.

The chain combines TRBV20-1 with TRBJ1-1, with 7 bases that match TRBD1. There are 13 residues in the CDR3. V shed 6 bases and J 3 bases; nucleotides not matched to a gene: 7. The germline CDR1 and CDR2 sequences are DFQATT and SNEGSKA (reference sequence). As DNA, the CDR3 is TGCAGTGCCCGACAGGGCCTGTACACTGAAGCTTTCTTT. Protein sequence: CSARQGLYTEAFF.

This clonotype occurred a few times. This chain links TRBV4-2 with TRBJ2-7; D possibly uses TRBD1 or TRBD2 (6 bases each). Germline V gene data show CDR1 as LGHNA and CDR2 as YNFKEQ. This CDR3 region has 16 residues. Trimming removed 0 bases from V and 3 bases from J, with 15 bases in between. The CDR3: CASSQDNLQGGYEQYF. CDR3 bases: TGTGCCAGCAGCCAAGATAATTTACAGGGAGGCTACGAGCAGTACTTC.

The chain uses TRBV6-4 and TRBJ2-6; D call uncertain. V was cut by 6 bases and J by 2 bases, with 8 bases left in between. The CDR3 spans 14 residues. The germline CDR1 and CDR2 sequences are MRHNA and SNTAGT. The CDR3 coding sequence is TGTGCCAGCAGCTCAGGTCCTGGGGCCAACGTCCTGACTTTC. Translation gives CASSSGPGANVLTF.

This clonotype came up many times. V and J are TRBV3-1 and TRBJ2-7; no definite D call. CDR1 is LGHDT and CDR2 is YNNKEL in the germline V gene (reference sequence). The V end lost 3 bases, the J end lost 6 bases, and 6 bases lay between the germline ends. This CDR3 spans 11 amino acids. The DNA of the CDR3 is TGTGCCAGCAGCCAGGGTGGCGAGCAGTACTTC. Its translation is CASSQGGEQYF.

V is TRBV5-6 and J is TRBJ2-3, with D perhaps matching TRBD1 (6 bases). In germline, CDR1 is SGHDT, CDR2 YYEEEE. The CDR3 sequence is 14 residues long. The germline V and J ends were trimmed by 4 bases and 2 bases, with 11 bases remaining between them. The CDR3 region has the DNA TGTGCCAGCAGCCCAGGGACAACCACAGATACGCAGTATTTT. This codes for CASSPGTTTDTQYF. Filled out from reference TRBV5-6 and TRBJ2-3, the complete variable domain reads DAGVTQSPTHLIKTRGQQVTLRCSPKSGHDTVSWYQQALGQGPQFIFQYYEEEERQRGNFPDRFSGHQFPNYSSELNVNALLLGDSALYLCASSPGTTTDTQYFGPGTRLTVL.

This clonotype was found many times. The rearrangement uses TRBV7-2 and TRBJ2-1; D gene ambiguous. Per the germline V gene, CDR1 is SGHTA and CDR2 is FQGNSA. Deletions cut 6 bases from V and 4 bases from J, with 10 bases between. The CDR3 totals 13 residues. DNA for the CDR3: TGTGCCAGCAGTTATCAAACATACAATGAGCAGTTCTTC. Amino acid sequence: CASSYQTYNEQFF.

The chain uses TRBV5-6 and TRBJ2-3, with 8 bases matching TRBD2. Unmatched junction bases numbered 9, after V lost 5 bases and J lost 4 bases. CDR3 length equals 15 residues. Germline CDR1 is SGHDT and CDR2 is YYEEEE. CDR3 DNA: TGTGCCAGCAGAACTCGAGCGGGAGTGGCAGATACGCAGTATTTT. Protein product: CASRTRAGVADTQYF.

CDR3: CASSPGSGGYDEQFF. The CDR3 bases are TGTGCCAGCTCACCAGGGTCAGGTGGTTACGATGAGCAGTTCTTC. V gene TRBV18 combines with J gene TRBJ2-1; D call uncertain. With 2 bases removed from V and 8 bases from J, the gap between germline ends came to 16 bases. CDR1 KGHSH and CDR2 LQKENI come from the germline V gene. The CDR3 loop spans 15 amino acids. The full variable domain, completed using reference TRBV18 and TRBJ2-1, is NAGVMQNPRHLVRRRGQEARLRCSPMKGHSHVYWYRQLPEEGLKFMVYLQKENIIDESGMPKERFSAEFPKEGPSILRIQQVVRGDSAAYFCASSPGSGGYDEQFFGPGTRLTVL.

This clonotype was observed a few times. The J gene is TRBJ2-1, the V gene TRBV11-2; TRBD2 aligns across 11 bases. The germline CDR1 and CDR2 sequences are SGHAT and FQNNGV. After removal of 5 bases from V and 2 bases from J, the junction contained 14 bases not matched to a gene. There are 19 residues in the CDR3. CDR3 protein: CASSARGGSGGVTYNEQFF. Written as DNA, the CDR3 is TGTGCCAGCAGCGCCCGGGGCGGTAGCGGGGGGGTAACCTACAATGAGCAGTTCTTC.